The T cell receptor (beta chain) under discussion was sequenced for a study of blood T cell repertoires in COVID-19. Overall study context: Spain, Italy and the United States supplied samples that represented acute and convalescent COVID-19. PBMCs, B-cell-depleted T cells, or T cells provided the cDNA or gDNA that made up the material.

Germline lookup yields CDR1 MDHEN and CDR2 SYDVKM. This CDR3 has 12 amino acids. The V gene lost 6 bases and the J gene lost 10 bases, with 15 bases spanning the gap. Seattle patients were enrolled while actively infected and followed longitudinally. Generated by immunoSEQ multiplex PCR, the TCRdb table keeps only in-frame clones and is missing some. The sample lists 450,000 or so clones; roughly nine tenths were seen once. The material sequenced was peripheral blood. The clonotype comes from a young man with COVID-19, enrolled during active disease. This chain joins TRBV28 and TRBJ1-1; a weak D match, TRBD1 (6 bases). CDR3 loop: CASSLSQGGAFF. The CDR3 nucleotides read TGTGCCAGCAGCCTAAGTCAAGGGGGAGCTTTCTTT. Filled out from reference TRBV28 and TRBJ1-1, the complete variable domain reads DVKVTQSSRYLVKRTGEKVFLECVQDMDHENMFWYRQDPGLGLRLIYFSYDVKMKEKGDIPEGYSVSREKKERFSLILESASTNQTSMYLCASSLSQGGAFFGQGTRLTVV.